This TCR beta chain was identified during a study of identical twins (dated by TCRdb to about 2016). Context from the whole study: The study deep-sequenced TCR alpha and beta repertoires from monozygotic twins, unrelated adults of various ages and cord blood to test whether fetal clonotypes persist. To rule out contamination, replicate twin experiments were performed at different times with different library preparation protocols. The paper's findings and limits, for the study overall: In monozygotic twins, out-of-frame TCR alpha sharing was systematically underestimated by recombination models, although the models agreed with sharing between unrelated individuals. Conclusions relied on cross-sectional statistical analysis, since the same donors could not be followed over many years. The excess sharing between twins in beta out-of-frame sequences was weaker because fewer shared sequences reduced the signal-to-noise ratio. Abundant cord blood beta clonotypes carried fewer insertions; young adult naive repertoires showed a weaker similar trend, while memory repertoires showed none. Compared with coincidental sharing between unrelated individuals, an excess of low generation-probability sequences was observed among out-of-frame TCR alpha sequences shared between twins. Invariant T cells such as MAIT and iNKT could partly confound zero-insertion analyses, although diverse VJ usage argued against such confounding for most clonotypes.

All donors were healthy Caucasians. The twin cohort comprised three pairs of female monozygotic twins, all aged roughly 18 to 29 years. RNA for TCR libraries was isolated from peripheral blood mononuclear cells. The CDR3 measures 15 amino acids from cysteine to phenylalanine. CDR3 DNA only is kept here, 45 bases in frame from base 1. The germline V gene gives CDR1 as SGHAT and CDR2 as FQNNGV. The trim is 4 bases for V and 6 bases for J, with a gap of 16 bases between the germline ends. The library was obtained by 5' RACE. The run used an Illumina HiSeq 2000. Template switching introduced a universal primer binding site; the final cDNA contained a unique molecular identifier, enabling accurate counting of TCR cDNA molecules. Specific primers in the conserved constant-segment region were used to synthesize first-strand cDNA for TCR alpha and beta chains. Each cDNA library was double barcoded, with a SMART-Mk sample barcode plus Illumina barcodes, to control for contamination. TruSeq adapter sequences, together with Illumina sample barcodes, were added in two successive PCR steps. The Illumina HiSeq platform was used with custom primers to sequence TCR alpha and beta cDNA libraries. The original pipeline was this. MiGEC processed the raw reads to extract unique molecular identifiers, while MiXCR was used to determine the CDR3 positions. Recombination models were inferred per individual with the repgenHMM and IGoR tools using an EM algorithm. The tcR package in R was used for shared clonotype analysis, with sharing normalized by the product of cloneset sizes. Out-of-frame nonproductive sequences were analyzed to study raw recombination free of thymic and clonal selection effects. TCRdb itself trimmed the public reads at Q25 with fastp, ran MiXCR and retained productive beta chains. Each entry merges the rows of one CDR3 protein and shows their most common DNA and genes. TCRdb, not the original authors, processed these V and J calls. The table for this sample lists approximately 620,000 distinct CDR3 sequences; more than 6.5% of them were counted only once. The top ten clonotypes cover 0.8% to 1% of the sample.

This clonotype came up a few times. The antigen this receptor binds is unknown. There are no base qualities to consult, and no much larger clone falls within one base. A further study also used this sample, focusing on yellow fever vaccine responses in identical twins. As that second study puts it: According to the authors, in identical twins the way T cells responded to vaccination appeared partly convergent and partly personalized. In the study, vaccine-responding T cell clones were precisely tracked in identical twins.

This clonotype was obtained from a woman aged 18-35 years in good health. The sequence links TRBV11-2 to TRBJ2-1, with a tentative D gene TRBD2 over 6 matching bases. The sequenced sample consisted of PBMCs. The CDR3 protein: CASSSGRAVSNEQFF. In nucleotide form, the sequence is TGTGCCAGCAGCTCCGGGAGAGCTGTTTCCAATGAGCAGTTCTTC.